The next 24 T cell receptor beta chains were all read from a single sample in a study of beta chain features in type 1 diabetes listed by TCRdb under 2018. Library preparation used the immunoSEQ multiplex PCR assay. The entire amount of isolated RNA was reverse transcribed using the High Capacity cDNA Reverse Transcription Kit, so the sequenced TCRB transcripts were expressed ones. This immuneACCESS table, as held by TCRdb, lists in-frame sequences with V and J called but not all clones. Of the missing ones, under half trace to an unresolved V gene in checked studies; the others have no known cause. The table for this sample lists 300,000 to 450,000 clones; 10% to 15% of them were counted only once. Under 0.02% of the sample belongs to the ten largest clones. What was sequenced was naive CD4+ T cells from blood. The cell subset or site label, read with the paper, signifies: true naive CD4+ T cells. The receptors stem from a man younger than 35 in good health.

This clone occurred a few times. This chain uses TRBV28 with TRBJ1-6; D unclear. The CDR3 is 14 amino acids. The V and J ends lost 8 bases and 0 bases respectively, with 8 bases between them. Germline loops: CDR1 MDHEN, CDR2 SYDVKM. The CDR3: CASSMSSYNSPLHF. In nucleotides, the CDR3 is TGTGCCAGCTCCATGAGCTCCTATAATTCACCCCTCCACTTT.

This clone was seen more than once but under ten times. This chain links TRBV4-2 with TRBJ2-3; 7 bases fit TRBD2. Germline V lookup: CDR1 LGHNA, CDR2 YNFKEQ. Trimming took 1 base from V and 0 from J; bases not matched to a gene: 7. CDR3 length: 17 residues. The CDR3 loop is CASSQGGGRRSTDTQYF. The CDR3 bases are TGTGCCAGCAGCCAAGGGGGGGGACGCCGAAGCACAGATACGCAGTATTTT.

This clone was found a few times. This chain links TRBV7-2 with TRBJ1-4; D perhaps matches TRBD1 (5 bases). V was clipped by 5 bases and J by 6 bases, with 10 bases between them. This CDR3 contains 13 residues. CDR1 and CDR2 from the germline V gene are SGHTA and FQGNSA. The CDR3 DNA is TGTGCCAGCAGCCCCAGGGATTATGAAAAACTGTTTTTT. Translated, it gives CASSPRDYEKLFF.

This sequence joins TRBV4-2 and TRBJ1-2; unclear D gene. CDR3 size: 12 residues. The ends were cut back, 4 bases at V and 5 bases at J, with 8 bases in the middle. Germline values: CDR1 LGHNA, CDR2 YNFKEQ. CDR3 nucleotides: TGTGCCAGCAGCCCTGGGCGATATGGCTACACCTTC. Encoded protein: CASSPGRYGYTF.

V gene TRBV29-1 combines with J gene TRBJ1-1, with D possibly TRBD1 on 6 matching bases. The CDR3 length is 13 residues. The V and J ends lost 3 bases and 6 bases respectively, with 14 bases between them. Per germline, CDR1 SQVTM and CDR2 ANQGSEA. CDR3 in amino acids: CSVEGRGASEAFF. The CDR3 region has the DNA TGCAGCGTTGAGGGGAGGGGGGCCTCTGAAGCTTTCTTT.

The rearrangement joins TRBV19 to TRBJ2-7, with 8 bases lining up with TRBD2. Trimming took 5 bases from V and 2 from J; bases not matched to a gene: 8. Germline CDR1 reads LNHDA; CDR2 reads SQIVND (reference sequence). This CDR3 comprises 15 residues. DNA for the CDR3: TGTGCCAGTAGTCCCGAGAGAGCGGGGGCCTACGAGCAGTACTTC. Protein: CASSPERAGAYEQYF.

V gene TRBV30 combines with J gene TRBJ2-1; the D gene is possibly TRBD2 (6 bases). Per the germline V gene, CDR1 is GTSNPN and CDR2 is SVGIG (reference sequence). The CDR3 sequence is 13 residues long. Trimming stripped 5 bases from V and 0 bases from J, with 8 bases between. DNA for the CDR3: TGTGCCTGGGCGGGAACCTCCTACAATGAGCAGTTCTTC. Translated: CAWAGTSYNEQFF.

This clone was observed a few times. This chain uses TRBV4-3 with TRBJ2-1; no clear D. This CDR3 spans 14 amino acids. V lost 4 bases and J 0 bases, leaving 7 bases between the germline ends. The germline CDR1 and CDR2 sequences are LGHNA and YSLEER. The CDR3 sequence: CASSRESSYNEQFF. The CDR3 nucleotides read TGCGCCAGCAGCCGCGAAAGCTCCTACAATGAGCAGTTCTTC.

This clone was observed a few times. This rearrangement joins TRBV11-3 to TRBJ2-5, with a weak D call TRBD1 (6 bases). Trimming left V 5 bases short and J 2 bases short, with 12 bases between. The CDR3 loop spans 14 amino acids. The germline V gene encodes CDR1 SGHNT and CDR2 YENEEA. The CDR3 loop reads CASSGGQSQETQYF. The CDR3, as DNA: TGTGCCAGCAGCGGTGGACAGTCTCAAGAGACCCAGTACTTC. Full variable domain (rest looked up from reference TRBV11-3 and TRBJ2-5): EAGVVQSPRYKIIEKKQPVAFWCNPISGHNTLYWYLQNLGQGPELLIRYENEEAVDDSQLPKDRFSAERLKGVDSTLKIQPAELGDSAVYLCASSGGQSQETQYFGPGTRLLVL.

The gene calls are TRBV5-1 and TRBJ2-7; 8 nucleotides line up with TRBD1. CDR1 is SGHRS and CDR2 is YFSETQ in the germline V gene. This CDR3 has 14 amino acids. V lost 3 bases to trimming and J lost 4 bases; unmatched junction nucleotides: 6. CDR3 sequence: CASSSGQERYEQYF. DNA for the CDR3: TGCGCCAGCAGCTCGGGACAGGAGAGGTACGAGCAGTACTTC.

This clone turned up a few times. V usage is TRBV9 and J usage is TRBJ2-3; 9 nucleotides match TRBD1. CDR3 length: 14 amino acids. J gave up 6 bases and V 5 bases, and 7 bases lay outside the gene matches. CDR1 and CDR2 (germline): SGDLS, YYNGEE. The CDR3: CASSLQGAGDTQYF. The CDR3 nucleotides are TGTGCCAGCAGTCTACAGGGGGCAGGGGATACGCAGTATTTT.

V and J are TRBV30 and TRBJ1-4, with 9 bases matching TRBD1. The germline V gene encodes CDR1 GTSNPN and CDR2 SVGIG (reference sequence). The CDR3 runs to 15 residues. The junction had 2 bases not matched to a gene; V was cut back by 3 bases and J by 0 bases. Written as DNA, the CDR3 is TGTGCCTGGAGGAGACAGGGGGCAACTAATGAAAAACTGTTTTTT. This translates into CAWRRQGATNEKLFF.

This clone was counted only a few times. This chain links TRBV25-1 with TRBJ2-7, with 8 nucleotides matching TRBD1. The CDR3 is made up of 13 amino acids. Germline values: CDR1 MGHDK, CDR2 SYGVNS. Trimming took 5 bases from V and 2 from J; bases not matched to a gene: 2. CDR3 residues: CASSRQGTYEQYF. The CDR3 DNA is TGTGCCAGCAGTAGACAGGGGACCTACGAGCAGTACTTC.

V and J are TRBV6-4 and TRBJ2-1; 11 bases line up with TRBD2. CDR1 is MRHNA, CDR2 SNTAGT, per germline. The CDR3 loop spans 15 amino acids. V shed 3 bases and J 2 bases; nucleotides not matched to a gene: 0. The CDR3, as DNA: TGTGCCAGCAGTGAGACTAGCGGGGCCTACAATGAGCAGTTCTTC. It translates to CASSETSGAYNEQFF.

The chain couples TRBV28 to TRBJ1-1; D may be TRBD1 (5 bases). V was trimmed by 2 bases and J by 6 bases, leaving 16 bases between them. CDR1 is MDHEN and CDR2 is SYDVKM in the germline V gene. This CDR3 contains 15 residues. The CDR3 DNA follows: TGTGCCAGCAGTTTAGGGGCAGGGAATAGAGCTGAAGCTTTCTTT. Translated: CASSLGAGNRAEAFF.

This chain connects TRBV25-1 to TRBJ2-5; 7 nucleotides line up with TRBD2. V lost 3 bases to trimming and J lost 7 bases; unmatched junction nucleotides: 8. CDR3 size: 14 residues. Germline CDR1 MGHDK, CDR2 SYGVNS. The CDR3 loop is CASSDAGRDATQYF. The CDR3 DNA reads TGTGCCAGCAGTGATGCTGGGAGGGATGCGACCCAGTACTTC.

This sequence joins TRBV27 and TRBJ1-4, with a possible D match to TRBD1 (6 bases). Germline CDR1 MNHEY, CDR2 SMNVEV (reference sequence). This CDR3 is 16 amino acids long. The V gene lost 3 bases and the J gene lost 0 bases, with 11 bases spanning the gap. For the CDR3, the DNA is TGTGCCAGCAGTTTCAGGGGATTTGCAACTAATGAAAAACTGTTTTTT. This codes for CASSFRGFATNEKLFF.

V and J are TRBV1 and TRBJ1-5; TRBD1, as called in the table, went unchecked against the DNA. TRBV1 is deemed a pseudogene. This CDR3 contains 16 residues. CDR3: CTSSQDSQVGNQPQHF. DNA for the CDR3: TGCACCAGCAGCCAAGATTCACAGGTCGGCAATCAGCCCCAGCATTTT.

This clone was seen at least ten times. The chain uses TRBV14 and TRBJ2-5; D is unresolved. Germline assignment: CDR1 SGHDN and CDR2 FVKESK. CDR3 size: 12 residues. The V end lost 1 base, the J end lost 4 bases, and 4 bases lay between the germline ends. CDR3 DNA sequence: TGTGCCAGCAGCCAAGTCGGAGAGACCCAGTACTTC. It yields the protein CASSQVGETQYF.

This clone showed up just a few times. V and J are TRBV5-4 and TRBJ2-5; 14 nucleotides match TRBD2. Germline-derived CDR1 and CDR2 are SGHNT and YYREEE (reference sequence). After removal of 5 bases from V and 5 bases from J, the junction contained 5 bases not matched to a gene. This CDR3 has 15 residues. The CDR3 reads CASRQTSGGGETQYF. Written as DNA, the CDR3 is TGTGCCAGCAGGCAGACTAGCGGGGGGGGTGAGACCCAGTACTTC.

This clone has more than one count but fewer than ten. This CDR3 is CASSPYDRDNEQFF. The CDR3 DNA reads as TGTGCCAGCAGCCCCTACGACAGGGATAATGAGCAGTTCTTC. The chain uses TRBV9 and TRBJ2-1; 7 positions match TRBD1. V was clipped by 4 bases and J by 7 bases; unmatched bases: 8. Germline V gene lookup returns CDR1 SGDLS and CDR2 YYNGEE. This CDR3 comprises 14 residues.

This clone was observed a few times. V is TRBV5-1 and J is TRBJ2-1, with 13 bases fitting TRBD2. The CDR3 loop spans 16 amino acids. Germline V CDR1 and CDR2: SGHRS, YFSETQ. The V gene end was trimmed by 2 bases and the J gene end by 8 bases; junction bases not matched to a gene: 7. The CDR3 here is CASSLSLAGGQDEQFF. The CDR3, as DNA: TGCGCCAGCAGCTTATCACTAGCGGGAGGGCAAGATGAGCAGTTCTTC.

The V call is TRBV10-3, the J call TRBJ2-1, with 14 positions matching TRBD2. V was pared by 6 bases and J by 5 bases, with 3 bases of the junction left unmatched. The CDR3 has 15 residues. From germline, CDR1 is ENHRY and CDR2 SYGVKD. The CDR3 DNA is TGTGCCATCAGCAAGACTAGCGGGGGGGACAATGAGCAGTTCTTC. Residues: CAISKTSGGDNEQFF.

This clone has a handful of counts. V is TRBV10-3 and J is TRBJ2-7; tentative D call: TRBD1 (6 bases). Germline lookup yields CDR1 ENHRY and CDR2 SYGVKD. The CDR3 is 12 amino acids. V was cut by 9 bases and J by 0 bases, with 9 bases left in between. DNA of the CDR3: TGTGCCATACAGGGAACCTCCTACGAGCAGTACTTC. Translating it yields CAIQGTSYEQYF.